The text below deals with one T cell receptor beta chain. Its antigen remains undetermined. No much larger clonotype is one base removed from it; base qualities were not supplied. Collaborating institutions collected whole blood in K2EDTA tubes following their own protocols. Collaborator samples were shipped for TCRbeta analysis as frozen whole blood, isolated PBMCs, or DNA extracted from either sample type. The data were obtained in a study of blood T cell repertoires in COVID-19 (dated by TCRdb to the early 2020s). Regarding the complete study: Collaborator samples came from the United States, Italy and Spain and covered acute and convalescent phases of COVID-19. The material from the prospective study consisted of cDNA or gDNA derived from T cells, B-cell-depleted T cells, or PBMCs. Subjects who had been exposed to COVID-19, were actively infected with it, or had recovered from it provided the deeply sampled blood TCRbeta repertoires that made up the dataset. The repertoires were released in a freely available public database intended as a resource for research on the immune response to SARS-CoV-2. The samples were drawn from the first 160 participants of the ongoing ImmuneRACE study and from more than 1,000 subjects provided by 6 global collaborators. A de-identified subject ID, COVID-19 status, age in years and sex were almost always included in the sample metadata. Where available, HLA class I and class II types were obtained from metadata supplied by the sample provider rather than from assay-based typing.

TCRbeta CDR3 regions were amplified from genomic DNA using the immunoSEQ Assay, a bias-controlled multiplex PCR. In the authors' own workflow: The number of nucleated cells in each sample was estimated by amplification of reference gene primers within the assay. To quantify the absolute abundance of each unique TCRbeta CDR3 rearrangement, sequence reads were collapsed and filtered. For each sample, productive Simpson clonality was calculated by taking the square root of Simpson's diversity index across productive rearrangements. TCRdb mirrors the immuneACCESS table, restricted to in-frame sequences. Some clones are absent from its copies; in checked studies, under half trace to an unresolved V gene, and the reason for the others is unknown. That table furnishes V, J and clone size, whereas the DNA furnished D and trimming. Present in this sample are 130,000 to 150,000 clones, about 85% of which were seen just once. The ten largest clones take up over 2.5% of the sample.

Beyond this particular receptor, the publication reports: The amount of clinical and demographic metadata varied by source and participant and was provided uncurated.

From the cysteine up to the phenylalanine, the CDR3 has a length of 12 residues. Here the CDR3 DNA is all that survives: 36 bases in frame from base 1. Deletion took 6 bases off V and 2 bases off J, with a span of 10 bases between the germline ends. The germline V gene sets CDR1 to SQVTM and CDR2 to ANQGSEA. This receptor chain uses TRBV29-1 and TRBJ1-1, with a tentative D gene TRBD1 over 5 matching bases. The receptor was isolated from a human donor with acute or convalescent COVID-19. The donor label of this sample is uncertain. Sample: peripheral blood. The sequence in DNA is TGCAGCGTCGGACACGGTAACACTGAAGCTTTCTTT. Its coded protein is CSVGHGNTEAFF.